This T cell receptor (beta chain) was identified during a study of blood T cell repertoires in COVID-19. Study summary: Samples taken during acute and convalescent COVID-19 were collected in the United States, Italy and Spain. From T cells, B-cell-depleted T cells, or PBMCs came the material, which was cDNA or gDNA.

Germline V gene sequence: CDR1 SQVTM, CDR2 ANQGSEA. This CDR3 spans 12 amino acids. V trimming: 1 base; J trimming: 10 bases; junction bases outside the gene matches: 5. In the original processing: How many nucleated cells were present was estimated from reference gene primer amplification. The protocol was immunoSEQ multiplex PCR, while the TCRdb copy is restricted to in-frame clones and leaves out a portion. The V and J calls and the clone size are those of that table, but D and trimming were determined from the DNA. The table shows roughly 230,000 clones, with 88% occurring only once. This chain uses TRBV29-1 with TRBJ1-1, with TRBD1 matching over 8 bases. The sequence was collected from a man between 65 and 85 years old with acute or convalescent COVID-19. Sequenced sample: peripheral blood. CDR3: CSVEGFDRGAFF. As DNA, the CDR3 is TGCAGCGTTGAAGGTTTCGACAGGGGAGCTTTCTTT.